This entry features one T cell receptor (beta chain) sequence. Its antigen is undetermined. TCRdb keeps only in-frame clones here, not all; method: immunoSEQ multiplex PCR. The data show roughly 380,000 clones, around 86% seen once. Treatment reported: around 19 received Ad26.COV2.S at low or high dose, single or two shots; about 5 received placebo; per-sample allocation not given. Sampling happened 63 days after the first vaccine or placebo injection. The data were obtained in a study of Ad26.COV2.S vaccination and SARS-CoV-2 variants. Study outcomes and limitations: Vaccine recipients surpassed placebo recipients in spike-specific TCR breadth. Placebo and vaccine recipients had non-spike TCR breadth that was similar.

The CDR3 has 15 residues. The germline V gene has CDR1 SNHLY and CDR2 FYNNEI. Trimming stripped 6 bases from V and 4 bases from J, with 16 bases between. The chain joins TRBV2 to TRBJ1-5; a possible D gene is TRBD1 (5 bases). This sequence was found in a person between 18 and 59 years old who received the Ad26.COV2.S COVID-19 vaccine or a placebo. Sequencing used peripheral blood, obtained in a trial of Ad26.COV2.S vaccine versus placebo. In nucleotides, the CDR3 is TGTGCCAGCAGGGGCGGGACCAGCGAGAATCAGCCCCAGCATTTT. Encoded protein: CASRGGTSENQPQHF.